A selection of T cell receptor beta chains follows, all from one sample in a study of T-cell reconstitution after alpha-beta-depleted transplantation in children. Each CDR3 protein is one row after TCRdb ran MiXCR on the PCR reads. Here the sample spans some 340,000 distinct CDR3 sequences, approximately 10% being singletons. The sequenced sample was PBMCs from the stem cell graft donor, obtained from the stem cell graft. The receptors originated from a human donor who donated a stem cell graft to a child with acute lymphoblastic leukemia. The CDR3 runs from the conserved cysteine through the conserved F or W. The D gene is left open where the match is weak. Only part of the rows carry a size: once, few, many, or a class if the clone is expanded.

clone_size d_call j_call v_call cdr3_nt cdr3_aa
- TRBD2 TRBJ2-1 TRBV11-1 TGTGCCAGCAGCCTAACGACAGCGGGAGGAATCCACAATGAGCAGTTCTTC CASSLTTAGGIHNEQFF
few - TRBJ1-1 TRBV7-8 TGTGCCAGCAGCTTAGGACGGCGGCGGGGGGGAAACACTGAAGCTTTCTTT CASSLGRRRGGNTEAFF
once TRBD2 TRBJ2-1 TRBV20-1 TGCAGTGCAGGACTGCCGGGACTAGCGGCACTAAGCTCCTACAATGAGCAGTTCTTC CSAGLPGLAALSSYNEQFF
- - TRBJ2-7 TRBV7-6 TGTGCCAGCAGCTTTGGGACTGACTTTTCCTACGAGCAGTACTTC CASSFGTDFSYEQYF
- TRBD2 TRBJ2-1 TRBV12-5 TGTGCTAGTGGTTTGGTCCTGTCACTAGCGGGAGAGGCTTATGAGCAGTTCTTC CASGLVLSLAGEAYEQFF
few - TRBJ2-1 TRBV7-2 TGTGCCAGCAGCGTAACTCATATCTCCTACAATGAGCAGTTCTTC CASSVTHISYNEQFF
- - TRBJ2-2 TRBV20-1 TGCAGTGCTAGTCCGTCTTGGCTAGCGCCTCAGAACACCGGGGAGCTGTTTTTT CSASPSWLAPQNTGELFF
few - TRBJ2-7 TRBV2 TGTGCCATCACGCTTAGGCAGGGTCCCTACGAGCAGTACTTC CAITLRQGPYEQYF
few - TRBJ2-7 TRBV12-3/TRBV12-4 TGTGCCAGCAGCCCGACAGCCGACTCATCCTACGAGCAGTACTTC CASSPTADSSYEQYF
- TRBD1 TRBJ2-7 TRBV5-6 TGTGCCAGCAGCTCCAGGATTGGACAGGGGGCTCTCGAGCAGTACTTC CASSSRIGQGALEQYF
- - TRBJ2-1 TRBV14 TGTGCCAGCAGCCCGACAGTGTTTTCCTACAATGAGCAGTTCTTC CASSPTVFSYNEQFF
many TRBD2 TRBJ2-1 TRBV28 TGTGCCAGCTCGGACTATCCTAGCGGGAGGGCCAGCCATGAGCAGTTCTTC CASSDYPSGRASHEQFF
many - TRBJ2-1 TRBV12-3/TRBV12-4 TGTGCCAGCAGTTTAAGTAAGGGGACGGCCTACAATGAGCAGTTCTTC CASSLSKGTAYNEQFF
- - TRBJ1-1 TRBV6-2/TRBV6-3 TGTGCCAGCAGTTACCGACGTCGGGAGAACACTGAAGCTTTCTTT CASSYRRRENTEAFF
few - TRBJ2-7 TRBV19 TGTGCCAGTAGCTGGACAGTCCGGGGCTCCTACGAGCAGTACTTC CASSWTVRGSYEQYF
- - TRBJ2-7 TRBV27 TGTGCCAGCAGTTTAGAACCAGGGACCTACGAGCAGTACTTC CASSLEPGTYEQYF
few - TRBJ2-1 TRBV27 TGTGCCAGCAGCTGGTCGGGGGCGGATGAGCAGTTCTTC CASSWSGADEQFF
many TRBD2 TRBJ2-2 TRBV12-3/TRBV12-4 TGTGCCAGCAGTTCCATAGCGGGTCCGAACACCGGGGAGCTGTTTTTT CASSSIAGPNTGELFF
few - TRBJ1-4 TRBV3-1 TGTGCCAGCAGCCCATCCGGGACAACTGAAAAACTGTTTTTT CASSPSGTTEKLFF
- TRBD2 TRBJ2-2 TRBV4-1 TGCGCCAGCAGCCATGGAGGACTAGTCGCGGCGAACACCGGGGAGCTGTTTTTT CASSHGGLVAANTGELFF
many - TRBJ2-5 TRBV5-1 TGCGCCAGCAGCCCGGTGTCACCCGAGGAAGAGACCCAGTACTTC CASSPVSPEEETQYF
- TRBD2 TRBJ2-1 TRBV11-1 TGTGCCAGCAGCCCCGTCGGCGGGAGGAGGGAGCAGTTCTTC CASSPVGGRREQFF
many - TRBJ2-4 TRBV7-8 TGTGCCAGCAGCTTAACAGACTCCGGAAACATTCAGTACTTC CASSLTDSGNIQYF
- - TRBJ1-5 TRBV11-1 TGTGCCAGCAGCTTAGTCAACCTGGCCCGAGGGAACAATCAGCCCCAGCATTTT CASSLVNLARGNNQPQHF
- TRBD2 TRBJ2-1 TRBV5-1 TGCGCCAGCAGCTTGAGGGCGGCGGGAGGTAAAGTTGAGCAGTTCTTC CASSLRAAGGKVEQFF
- - TRBJ1-2 TRBV23-1 TGCGCCAGCAGTCTAAGGGGAAGGGGCAGACCCTATACCACTAACTATGGCTACACCTTC CASSLRGRGRPYTTNYGYTF
few TRBD1 TRBJ1-5 TRBV5-1 TGCGCCAGCAGCATCGAGGGGGCTAGCAATCAGCCCCAGCATTTT CASSIEGASNQPQHF
many - TRBJ2-1 TRBV29-1 TGCAGCGTTGATGGGGGCGGCGGCCTGGGGTTCTTC CSVDGGGGLGFF
- - TRBJ2-1 TRBV12-3/TRBV12-4 TGTGCCAGCAGTCGCCGGGACGGGTGGACCTACAATGAGCAGTTCTTC CASSRRDGWTYNEQFF
- TRBD2 TRBJ2-5 TRBV3-1 TGTGCCTTCAGTCTCGGGACTAGCGGGAGAATTTGGAGTAGGGAGACCCAGTACTTC CAFSLGTSGRIWSRETQYF
few TRBD2 TRBJ2-1 TRBV20-1 TGCAGTGCTCCTCTAGCGGGGGGAAATGAGCAGTTCTTC CSAPLAGGNEQFF
many - TRBJ2-3 TRBV5-1 TGCGCCAGCAGCCTGGTAAAGAGGGTGGGAGATACGCAGTATTTT CASSLVKRVGDTQYF
- - TRBJ1-1 TRBV20-1 TGCAGTGCTTCGGGGGATACAGGGAACACTGAAGCTTTCTTT CSASGDTGNTEAFF
- TRBD1 TRBJ2-1 TRBV29-1 TGCAGCGCCGGGGACAGCAATGAGCAGTTCTTC CSAGDSNEQFF
many TRBD1 TRBJ1-1 TRBV5-1 TGCGCCAGCAGCTCACAGGGGAGGGGAGGAACTGAAGCTTTCTTT CASSSQGRGGTEAFF
- - TRBJ2-1 TRBV7-9 TGTGCCAGCAGCTTAGGTATGAATGAGCAGTTCTTC CASSLGMNEQFF
few TRBD2 TRBJ2-1 TRBV20-1 TGCAGTGCTAATAAAGCTTCCGGGGGGAACAATGAGCAGTTCTTC CSANKASGGNNEQFF
- - TRBJ2-3 TRBV2 TGTGCCAGCAGTGAAGAGAGGAAACGTGAAGTGGATACGCAGTATTTT CASSEERKREVDTQYF
- - TRBJ1-1 TRBV4-3 TGCGCCAGCTCTGGAGGGTTTCAGGGGACTGAAGCTTTCTTT CASSGGFQGTEAFF
once - TRBJ2-3 TRBV21-1 TGTGCCTTTGGGACAGGGGGGGGGGAACGCACAGATACGCAGTATTTT CAFGTGGGERTDTQYF
many TRBD2 TRBJ2-1 TRBV7-9 TGTGCCAGCAGCTCGCCGGGACTAGGCTCCTACAATGAGCAGTTCTTC CASSSPGLGSYNEQFF
many - TRBJ1-5 TRBV11-2 TGTGCCAGCAGCTTAGATCGGCCGGGCGCGGGGCAGCCCCAGCATTTT CASSLDRPGAGQPQHF
- - TRBJ1-2 TRBV4-1 TGCGCCAGCAGCCAAGCGGCCCAGGGGACTTCCTATGGCGACACCTTC CASSQAAQGTSYGDTF
many TRBD2 TRBJ2-1 TRBV6-4 TGTGCCAGCAGTCCCGGGACTAGCGGGAGCGGTGAGCAGTTCTTC CASSPGTSGSGEQFF
many TRBD2 TRBJ2-3 TRBV10-3 TGTGCCATCAGTGAACTAGCGGGAGGGGGCACAGATACGCAGTATTTT CAISELAGGGTDTQYF
many - TRBJ2-7 TRBV29-1 TGCAGCGTCGTCCCTCAGAGGAATGACGGCGAGCAGTACTTC CSVVPQRNDGEQYF
many - TRBJ2-7 TRBV9 TGTGCCAGCAGCGGGGAGTCGGGGGAGCAGTACTTC CASSGESGEQYF
few TRBD2 TRBJ2-7 TRBV7-9 TGTGCCAGCAGCTTACCCCCAAGCGGGAGGGCCCCCGAGCAGTACTTC CASSLPPSGRAPEQYF